Following are 20 T cell receptor beta chains from one sample sequenced in a study of T cells after yellow fever vaccination. TCRdb re-called the 5' RACE reads with MiXCR, one entry per CDR3 protein. The table includes about 210,000 distinct CDR3 sequences, 6.7% detected once. Material: CD4+ T cells sorted from PBMCs, obtained on the day of the yellow fever booster vaccination. The source is a man younger than 40 who received the YFV17D yellow fever vaccine.

This clonotype was detected many times. This chain joins TRBV18 and TRBJ1-5; TRBD1 matches at 9 bases. The CDR3 is 13 residues long. V shed 3 bases and J 7 bases; nucleotides not matched to a gene: 1. CDR1 KGHSH and CDR2 LQKENI come from the germline V gene. The CDR3 sequence: CASSPDRGQPQHF. The CDR3 region has the DNA TGTGCCAGCTCACCGGACAGGGGACAGCCCCAGCATTTT.

The CDR3 bases are TGTGCCAGCAGCTTAAACCCAAATCAGCCCCAGCATTTT. Its translation is CASSLNPNQPQHF. V gene TRBV7-9 combines with J gene TRBJ1-5; D not certain. Germline values: CDR1 SEHNR, CDR2 FQNEAQ (reference sequence). With 2 bases removed from V and 4 bases from J, the gap between germline ends came to 6 bases. The CDR3 contains 13 residues.

This chain joins TRBV10-3 and TRBJ2-1; D tentatively fits TRBD1 or TRBD2 (6 bases each). Germline loops: CDR1 ENHRY, CDR2 SYGVKD. This CDR3 spans 12 amino acids. The CDR3 reads CGTAGQLNEQFF. The DNA of the CDR3 is TGTGGTACTGCGGGACAACTCAATGAGCAGTTCTTC.

This clonotype has a handful of counts. The chain links TRBV20-1 to TRBJ2-7; 11 bases are a match to TRBD1. CDR3 length equals 15 residues. V was clipped by 5 bases and J by 1 base; unmatched bases: 7. Germline assignment: CDR1 DFQATT and CDR2 SNEGSKA (reference sequence). The CDR3 sequence is CSAPPGDRGSYEQYF. The CDR3 DNA reads as TGCAGTGCTCCCCCCGGGGACAGGGGGTCCTACGAGCAGTACTTC.

This clonotype was seen a handful of times. The rearrangement links TRBV7-8 to TRBJ2-2; TRBD2 matches at 7 bases. Germline V gives CDR1 SGHVS, CDR2 FQNEAQ. With 3 bases clipped from V and 1 base from J, the junction kept 14 bases outside the gene matches. This CDR3 has 19 amino acids. The CDR3 here is CASSFFRSGTIRNTGELFF. The CDR3 DNA follows: TGTGCCAGCAGCTTCTTCAGGTCCGGGACTATAAGGAACACCGGGGAGCTGTTTTTT.

Comments on this clonotype: The junction and the germline gene differ at one end; a read error may be behind it. V gene TRBV6-1 combines with J gene TRBJ2-5; D is ambiguous. This CDR3 has 14 residues. Germline V gives CDR1 MNHNS, CDR2 SASEGT. The CDR3 nucleotides read TGTGCCAGCATTGAGTCACAACGACAAGGGACCCAGTACTTC. Translating gives CASIESQRQGTQYF.

J is TRBJ1-5 and V is TRBV7-6; no clear D gene. The ends were cut back, 5 bases at V and 2 bases at J, with 13 bases in the middle. The CDR3 totals 15 residues. Germline V gene sequence: CDR1 SGHVS, CDR2 FNYEAQ. This chain's CDR3 is CASSLEMRGNQPQHF. CDR3 nucleotide sequence: TGTGCCAGCAGCCTAGAGATGAGGGGCAATCAGCCCCAGCATTTT.

Ten or more counts support this clonotype. The rearrangement uses TRBV5-1 and TRBJ2-2; the D gene is possibly TRBD2 (5 bases). Germline V gives CDR1 SGHRS, CDR2 YFSETQ. This CDR3 region has 16 residues. The V end lost 2 bases, the J end lost 0 bases, and 11 bases lay between the germline ends. The CDR3 loop is CASSLADLPNTGELFF. The DNA for the CDR3 is TGCGCCAGCAGCTTAGCGGACCTTCCGAACACCGGGGAGCTGTTTTTT.

This clonotype was counted many times. The V and J genes are TRBV6-1 and TRBJ2-3, with 8 bases lining up with TRBD1. This CDR3 comprises 14 residues. The V gene end was trimmed by 6 bases and the J gene end by 1 base; junction bases not matched to a gene: 3. Germline assignment: CDR1 MNHNS and CDR2 SASEGT. The CDR3 is CASRRDRRTDTQYF. In nucleotides, the CDR3 is TGTGCCAGCAGGAGGGACAGGCGCACAGATACGCAGTATTTT.

In its sample, this clonotype was seen many times. The rearrangement joins TRBV5-5 to TRBJ2-1; TRBD2 might be the D (6 bases). The germline V and J ends were trimmed by 4 bases and 0 bases, with 14 bases remaining between them. The CDR3 has 16 residues. CDR1 and CDR2 (germline): SGHKS, YYEKEE (reference sequence). The CDR3 is CASSTISGFSYNEQFF. The CDR3 DNA is TGTGCCAGCAGCACCATCAGCGGGTTCTCCTACAATGAGCAGTTCTTC.

This clonotype has ten or more counts. The chain recombines TRBV5-5 with TRBJ1-4; D not certain. Trimming cost V 0 bases and J 2 bases, with 14 bases left between them. CDR3 length: 17 residues. From germline, CDR1 is SGHKS and CDR2 YYEKEE (reference sequence). The CDR3 spells CASSLAPRRTTNEKLFF. In DNA form, the CDR3 reads TGTGCCAGCAGCTTGGCCCCGCGACGGACGACTAATGAAAAACTGTTTTTT. Based on the CDR3 plus reference TRBV5-5 and TRBJ1-4, the full variable domain is DAGVTQSPTHLIKTRGQQVTLRCSPISGHKSVSWYQQVLGQGPQFIFQYYEKEERGRGNFPDRFSARQFPNYSSELNVNALLLGDSALYLCASSLAPRRTTNEKLFFGSGTQLSVL.

This clonotype has ten or more counts. Written as DNA, the CDR3 is TGTGCCAGCAGCTTAACAGGGGGCACCGGGGAGCTGTTTTTT. Translated, it gives CASSLTGGTGELFF. V is TRBV7-2 and J is TRBJ2-2, with 8 bases aligning to TRBD1. The CDR3 extends over 14 amino acids. V shed 2 bases, J shed 4 bases, and the junction held 0 bases outside the gene matches. The germline V gene encodes CDR1 SGHTA and CDR2 FQGNSA.

The chain couples TRBV7-2 to TRBJ2-3; D uncertain. The germline V and J ends were trimmed by 4 bases and 2 bases, with 4 bases remaining between them. Germline V gives CDR1 SGHTA, CDR2 FQGNSA. The CDR3 covers 12 residues. CDR3 amino acids: CASSSVTDTQYF. CDR3 sequence (DNA): TGTGCCAGCAGCTCCGTCACAGATACGCAGTATTTT.

The chain recombines TRBV3-1 with TRBJ2-2; weak D call: TRBD2 (5 bases). V was pared by 0 bases and J by 5 bases, with 7 bases between. The V gene's germline CDR1 is LGHDT and CDR2 YNNKEL (reference sequence). This CDR3 comprises 14 residues. As DNA, the CDR3 is TGTGCCAGCAGCCAAGAGGGCGGGACCGGGGAGCTGTTTTTT. Protein: CASSQEGGTGELFF.

This clonotype was seen many times. The chain couples TRBV29-1 to TRBJ2-5; 7 bases line up with TRBD1. The ends lost 3 bases at V and 7 bases at J; junction bases unmatched: 5. Germline CDR1 and CDR2: SQVTM and ANQGSEA. The CDR3 has 12 residues. The CDR3 DNA reads as TGCAGCGTTGATAGACAGGGATCGACCCAGTACTTC. Protein: CSVDRQGSTQYF.

V and J are TRBV6-5 and TRBJ2-7, with D possibly TRBD2 on 6 matching bases. The CDR3 totals 14 residues. CDR1 and CDR2 (germline): MNHEY, SVGAGI. Trimming removed 4 bases from V and 9 bases from J, with 19 bases in between. The CDR3 is CASSSPTRAGWQYF. CDR3 in DNA: TGTGCCAGCAGTTCCCCGACTCGGGCGGGGTGGCAGTACTTC.

Many counts were recorded for this clonotype. The rearrangement uses TRBV29-1 and TRBJ1-1; D possibly corresponds to TRBD1 (6 bases). The length of the CDR3 is 13 residues. Germline CDR1 and CDR2: SQVTM and ANQGSEA. Trimming took 7 bases from V and 5 from J, leaving 17 bases between them. As DNA, the CDR3 is TGCAGCGGATGGGGGCAGCTTCGGACTGAAGCTTTCTTT. This encodes CSGWGQLRTEAFF.

This clonotype was recorded a few times. The chain couples TRBV7-8 to TRBJ2-3; 11 bases match TRBD2. V trimming: 5 bases; J trimming: 4 bases; junction bases outside the gene matches: 8. This CDR3 is 16 amino acids long. CDR1 and CDR2 from the germline V gene are SGHVS and FQNEAQ. CDR3 in amino acids: CASSPLTSGSPDTQYF. Here the CDR3 DNA reads TGTGCCAGCAGCCCCCTCACTAGCGGGAGCCCAGATACGCAGTATTTT. Full variable domain (rest looked up from reference TRBV7-8 and TRBJ2-3): GAGVSQSPRYKVAKRGQDVALRCDPISGHVSLFWYQQALGQGPEFLTYFQNEAQLDKSGLPSDRFFAERPEGSVSTLKIQRTQQEDSAVYLCASSPLTSGSPDTQYFGPGTRLTVL.

This clonotype was seen ten or more times. In DNA, the CDR3 is TGCAGTGCTAGAGATCAGAGAGAGTACACCGGGGAGCTGTTTTTT. Residues: CSARDQREYTGELFF. This chain joins TRBV20-1 and TRBJ2-2; D remains ambiguous. This CDR3 comprises 15 residues. Germline V gives CDR1 DFQATT, CDR2 SNEGSKA (reference sequence). Trimming removed 0 bases at V and 3 bases at J, with 11 bases between.

This clonotype was counted many times. The chain carries TRBV7-2 and TRBJ2-7; D uncertain. CDR3 length: 13 amino acids. CDR1 is SGHTA and CDR2 is FQGNSA in the germline V gene. The V end lost 3 bases, the J end lost 2 bases, and 8 bases lay between the germline ends. The chain's CDR3 is CASSFERAYEQYF. CDR3 in DNA: TGTGCCAGCAGCTTTGAAAGGGCCTACGAGCAGTACTTC. The whole variable domain, remainder taken from reference TRBV7-2 and TRBJ2-7, is GAGVSQSPSNKVTEKGKDVELRCDPISGHTALYWYRQSLGQGLEFLIYFQGNSAPDKSGLPSDRFSAERTGGSVSTLTIQRTQQEDSAVYLCASSFERAYEQYFGPGTRLTVT.